This entry lists 30 T cell receptor beta chains sequenced from one sample in a study of cytomegalovirus exposure and HLA in healthy donors. 13 Jbeta primers and 60 Vbeta primers were used for the PCR. Some clones are missing from TCRdb's copy, which holds only in-frame ones; the method was immunoSEQ multiplex PCR. Among about 120,000 clones listed, 60% to 85% were seen once. The sequencing sample was made of PBMCs. These TCRs come from a woman aged 30 to 39 in good health and CMV-seropositive.

This clone has only a few counts. The chain combines TRBV4-3 with TRBJ2-5; 9 nucleotides align to TRBD2. Germline values: CDR1 LGHNA, CDR2 YSLEER. This CDR3 is 18 amino acids long. Trimming took 0 bases from V and 5 from J; bases not matched to a gene: 13. The CDR3 protein is CASSQDALSGGRMETQYF. The CDR3 DNA reads as TGCGCCAGCAGCCAAGATGCCCTGAGCGGGGGGCGGATGGAGACCCAGTACTTC.

V is TRBV4-1 and J is TRBJ1-5; a possible D gene is TRBD1 (6 bases). Germline V CDR1 and CDR2: MGHRA, YSYEKL. CDR3 length: 14 amino acids. V gave up 2 bases and J gave up 5 bases, with 10 bases separating them. In DNA form, the CDR3 reads TGCGCCAGCAGCCAAACAGGGTTGGATCAGCCCCAGCATTTT. Encoded protein: CASSQTGLDQPQHF.

The chain uses TRBV7-2 and TRBJ1-1, with 11 bases identical to TRBD1. Germline V gives CDR1 SGHTA, CDR2 FQGNSA. V was clipped by 5 bases and J by 8 bases; unmatched bases: 7. The CDR3 spans 14 residues. CDR3 sequence reads: CASSQRRTGGEAFF. CDR3 DNA sequence: TGTGCCAGCAGCCAAAGAAGGACAGGGGGCGAAGCTTTCTTT.

The chain employs TRBV4-2 and TRBJ2-3, with 11 bases fitting TRBD2. CDR1 is LGHNA and CDR2 is YNFKEQ in the germline V gene. The V and J ends lost 0 bases and 5 bases, in that order; junction bases with no gene match: 1. This CDR3 comprises 15 residues. The CDR3 loop is CASSQDGTSGDTQYF. Written as DNA, the CDR3 is TGTGCCAGCAGCCAAGATGGGACTAGCGGAGATACGCAGTATTTT.

V gene TRBV5-4 combines with J gene TRBJ1-1; D is possibly TRBD1 (6 bases). Germline V gene sequence: CDR1 SGHNT, CDR2 YYREEE (reference sequence). Trimming left V 4 bases short and J 1 base short, with 17 bases between. This CDR3 is 16 amino acids long. The DNA for the CDR3 is TGTGCCAGCAGCCCCCCTGGGGGGGCTCCGAACACTGAAGCTTTCTTT. Its translation: CASSPPGGAPNTEAFF.

V gene TRBV5-3 combines with J gene TRBJ1-5; 7 bases are a match to TRBD1. TRBV5-3 has ORF status, its function being uncertain. The CDR3 contains 17 residues. V lost 0 bases to trimming and J lost 0 bases; unmatched junction nucleotides: 6. CDR3 amino acids: CARSLGDSGYSNQPQHF. CDR3 coding DNA: TGTGCCAGAAGCTTGGGGGACAGCGGCTATAGCAATCAGCCCCAGCATTTT.

The gene calls are TRBV2 and TRBJ2-3; TRBD1 is a possible D gene (6 bases). Trimming shortened V by 8 bases and J by 1 base, and 13 bases separated the two germline ends. Germline CDR1 SNHLY, CDR2 FYNNEI. This CDR3 comprises 14 residues. CDR3 amino acids: CASGGRQGTDTQYF. CDR3 in DNA: TGTGCCAGCGGTGGGAGACAGGGCACAGATACGCAGTATTTT.

The J gene is TRBJ1-5, the V gene TRBV5-6, with D hard to call. V was shortened by 3 bases and J by 0 bases, with 10 bases between the two germline ends. CDR1 and CDR2 (germline): SGHDT, YYEEEE. The CDR3 runs to 15 residues. CDR3 residues: CASSSTDYSNQPQHF. The CDR3 DNA is TGTGCCAGCAGCTCCACAGATTATAGCAATCAGCCCCAGCATTTT.

The CDR3 sequence: CASRGGGGATGELFF. CDR3 DNA: TGTGCCAGCAGAGGCGGCGGGGGGGCGACCGGGGAGCTGTTTTTT. This rearrangement joins TRBV28 to TRBJ2-2; 9 nucleotides align to TRBD2. CDR3 size: 15 residues. Germline V lookup: CDR1 MDHEN, CDR2 SYDVKM. V lost 6 bases and J lost 5; bases outside the gene matches: 7.

The chain combines TRBV6-4 with TRBJ2-1; tentatively, D is TRBD2 (7 bases). The CDR3 totals 15 residues. The ends were cut back, 0 bases at V and 8 bases at J, with 14 bases in the middle. Germline CDR1 MRHNA, CDR2 SNTAGT. The DNA for the CDR3 is TGTGCCAGCAGTGACTCGATGTGGGGGGGCGATGAGCAGTTCTTC. Its translation: CASSDSMWGGDEQFF.

This rearrangement joins TRBV7-2 to TRBJ2-1; D ambiguous. V lost 2 bases and J 12 bases, leaving 17 bases between the germline ends. Germline CDR1 is SGHTA and CDR2 is FQGNSA. This CDR3 has 14 amino acids. The CDR3 region has the DNA TGTGCCAGCAGCTTATCCGCAGGTGGGCGTTCGCAGTTCTTC. Its protein is CASSLSAGGRSQFF.

This sequence joins TRBV9 and TRBJ1-2; D is undetermined. This CDR3 has 16 residues. CDR1 is SGDLS, CDR2 YYNGEE, per germline. Trimming shortened V by 0 bases and J by 4 bases, and 16 bases separated the two germline ends. The CDR3 here is CASSVVAGGVPYGYTF. As DNA, the CDR3 is TGTGCCAGCAGCGTAGTTGCGGGCGGGGTGCCCTATGGCTACACCTTC.

The chain couples TRBV4-1 to TRBJ2-3; TRBD2 agrees at 10 bases. CDR1 and CDR2 from the germline V gene are MGHRA and YSYEKL. The ends lost 1 base at V and 3 bases at J; junction bases unmatched: 4. The CDR3 has 16 amino acids. CDR3: CASSQVGSGGTDTQYF. The CDR3 region has the DNA TGCGCCAGCAGCCAAGTCGGTAGCGGGGGGACAGATACGCAGTATTTT.

This chain links TRBV7-2 with TRBJ1-3; D is perhaps TRBD1 (6 bases). Germline CDR1 SGHTA, CDR2 FQGNSA. The V end lost 5 bases, the J end lost 4 bases, and 12 bases lay between the germline ends. The CDR3 totals 14 residues. DNA for the CDR3: TGTGCCAGCAGCGAACAGGGTCGGGGAAACACCATATATTTT. This codes for CASSEQGRGNTIYF.

This clone was seen a handful of times. This chain links TRBV19 with TRBJ1-5; 8 bases line up with TRBD1. The trim removed 6 bases at V and 2 bases at J, leaving 6 bases unmatched. The CDR3 is 15 amino acids. Per germline, CDR1 LNHDA and CDR2 SQIVND (reference sequence). The CDR3 spells CASRVQGVGNQPQHF. CDR3 bases: TGTGCCAGTAGAGTACAGGGGGTGGGCAATCAGCCCCAGCATTTT.

The genes are TRBV11-1 and TRBJ2-6, with D perhaps TRBD2 (5 bases). Per germline, CDR1 SGHAT and CDR2 FQDESV (reference sequence). This CDR3 spans 15 amino acids. Trimming pared 7 bases from V and 0 bases from J, leaving 10 bases between. The CDR3 DNA sequence: TGTGCCAGCACGGAGGCGCGCTCTGGGGCCAACGTCCTGACTTTC. Encoded protein: CASTEARSGANVLTF.

V and J are TRBV5-5 and TRBJ2-5, with a weak D call TRBD2 (6 bases). This CDR3 contains 14 residues. Germline assignment: CDR1 SGHKS and CDR2 YYEKEE (reference sequence). V gave up 4 bases and J gave up 1 base, with 11 bases separating them. This CDR3 reads CASSGTFGQETQYF. The DNA of the CDR3 is TGTGCCAGCAGCGGGACTTTTGGCCAAGAGACCCAGTACTTC.

In this sample, this clone turned up a few times. The chain uses TRBV12-5 and TRBJ1-5, with a weak D call TRBD1 (5 bases). The CDR3 loop spans 13 amino acids. Germline-derived CDR1 and CDR2 are LGHNT and FRNRAP. V was clipped by 1 base and J by 7 bases, with 8 bases between them. CDR3 DNA sequence: TGTGCTAGTGGTTTGGCCGGGGGACAGCCCCAGCATTTT. This encodes CASGLAGGQPQHF.

The chain recombines TRBV27 with TRBJ1-5; no clear D gene. The germline V gene has CDR1 MNHEY and CDR2 SMNVEV (reference sequence). The CDR3 consists of 15 residues. Trimming took off 3 bases at V and 7 bases at J, with 16 bases between the two ends. The CDR3 here is CASSLSGYIRQPQHF. The CDR3 region has the DNA TGTGCCAGCAGTTTGTCAGGATATATACGGCAGCCCCAGCATTTT.

The chain combines TRBV13 with TRBJ1-3; D possibly corresponds to TRBD1 (6 bases). The CDR3 loop spans 16 amino acids. V was trimmed by 5 bases and J by 0 bases, leaving 14 bases between them. Germline V gene data show CDR1 as PRHDT and CDR2 as FYEKMQ (reference sequence). The CDR3 DNA follows: TGTGCCAGCAGCCGCCGTGACAGGCGCTCTGGAAACACCATATATTTT. It is translated as CASSRRDRRSGNTIYF.

The genes are TRBV10-2 and TRBJ2-7; 7 bases are a match to TRBD2. Germline CDR1 reads WSHSY; CDR2 reads SAAADI. The CDR3 length is 14 residues. The V gene end was trimmed by 6 bases and the J gene end by 4 bases; junction bases not matched to a gene: 9. The CDR3 is CASSVTSPGYEQYF. The CDR3, as DNA: TGCGCCAGCAGCGTGACTAGCCCGGGTTACGAGCAGTACTTC.

The V gene is TRBV27, the J gene TRBJ2-1; 8 bases align to TRBD1. Trimming took 6 bases from V and 4 from J; bases not matched to a gene: 8. From germline, CDR1 is MNHEY and CDR2 SMNVEV (reference sequence). The CDR3 loop spans 15 amino acids. CDR3 DNA: TGTGCCAGCAGGATCGACAGGGGCGATTACAATGAGCAGTTCTTC. It codes for CASRIDRGDYNEQFF.

The chain has TRBV4-1 and TRBJ2-7; 7 bases align to TRBD2. CDR1 MGHRA and CDR2 YSYEKL come from the germline V gene. V was clipped by 4 bases and J by 0 bases; unmatched bases: 6. CDR3 length: 15 residues. The CDR3 here is CASSPERGPSYEQYF. CDR3 nucleotides: TGCGCCAGCAGCCCCGAGCGGGGCCCCTCCTACGAGCAGTACTTC.

The rearrangement joins TRBV2 to TRBJ2-1, with D possibly matching TRBD2 (6 bases). The CDR3 is made up of 17 amino acids. V was clipped by 1 base and J by 6 bases, with 19 bases between them. Looked up from germline, CDR1 is SNHLY and CDR2 is FYNNEI. The CDR3 here is CASSEEEGGALRNEQFF. The CDR3 DNA follows: TGTGCCAGCAGTGAAGAGGAGGGCGGGGCCCTACGCAATGAGCAGTTCTTC.

This chain connects TRBV7-7 to TRBJ2-2, with TRBD1 as a possible D gene (5 bases). The germline V and J ends were trimmed by 11 bases and 0 bases, with 10 bases remaining between them. Germline assignment: CDR1 SSHAT and CDR2 FNYEAQ (reference sequence). The CDR3 extends over 13 amino acids. The CDR3 bases are TGTGCCGCAGCCAGGGCGAACACCGGGGAGCTGTTTTTT. Its protein is CAAARANTGELFF.

The chain joins TRBV10-3 to TRBJ2-3; D might be TRBD1 (6 bases). The CDR3 consists of 17 residues. Germline values: CDR1 ENHRY, CDR2 SYGVKD. V was trimmed by 0 bases and J by 5 bases, leaving 18 bases between them. The CDR3, as DNA: TGTGCCATCAGTGAGTCGAAAAGTGGTGGGGGCGGAGATACGCAGTATTTT. This sequence encodes CAISESKSGGGGDTQYF.

This clone came up a few times. The chain employs TRBV7-9 and TRBJ1-1, with D possibly being TRBD1 (5 bases). Per the germline V gene, CDR1 is SEHNR and CDR2 is FQNEAQ (reference sequence). CDR3 size: 14 residues. V shed 5 bases and J shed 3 bases, with 13 bases lying between them. CDR3: CASSLGRGDTEAFF. The CDR3 region has the DNA TGTGCCAGCAGCCTCGGACGGGGGGACACTGAAGCTTTCTTT.

The CDR3 reads CASSESDRGTDTQYF. The CDR3 bases are TGTGCCAGCAGTGAATCTGACAGGGGGACAGATACGCAGTATTTT. The rearrangement uses TRBV6-1 and TRBJ2-3; 9 bases are a match to TRBD1. Germline CDR1 MNHNS, CDR2 SASEGT. CDR3 length: 15 amino acids. The ends lost 2 bases at V and 3 bases at J; junction bases unmatched: 3.

The chain links TRBV5-6 to TRBJ1-1; the D gene is possibly TRBD1 (6 bases). Germline assignment: CDR1 SGHDT and CDR2 YYEEEE. The CDR3 sequence is 13 residues long. Trimming removed 4 bases from V and 4 bases from J, with 11 bases in between. This CDR3 reads CASSVGGITEAFF. CDR3 in DNA: TGTGCCAGCAGCGTGGGGGGCATCACTGAAGCTTTCTTT.

This clone appeared once. The chain joins TRBV28 to TRBJ2-6; 10 nucleotides agree with TRBD2. The CDR3 consists of 16 residues. Germline CDR1 MDHEN, CDR2 SYDVKM. With 7 bases clipped from V and 0 bases from J, the junction kept 3 bases outside the gene matches. CDR3 nucleotide sequence: TGTGCCAGCAAACTAGCGGGGAGCTCTGGGGCCAACGTCCTGACTTTC. It translates to CASKLAGSSGANVLTF.